This T cell receptor beta chain was sequenced for a study of human T cells and chemical hapten exposure (dated by TCRdb to the early 2020s). About the full investigation: For sensitization, 2% DPC in acetone was applied to a 2 cm by 2 cm area of upper inner arm skin. Throughout the study period of roughly 24 weeks, patients also received therapeutic DPC doses to the scalp every week. Patch testing on the upper back used Finn chambers containing 0.01% DPC, with scoring done after 6 days according to International Contact Dermatitis Research Group standards. Most of the patients in the cohort were female, and the cohort covered alopecia areata with under or over 50% scalp involvement, alopecia totalis and alopecia universalis. Libraries were pooled for sequencing, and variation in per-sample TCR yields was attributed mainly to small differences in library volumes within the pool. The study tracked peripheral blood TCR repertoire changes in vivo during primary and secondary sensitization to the hapten diphenylcyclopropenone (DPC) in alopecia patients. Blood was sampled from patients pre-sensitization (week 0) and at 2, 6 and about 24 weeks after DPC sensitization. Around 30 alopecia patients provided blood for TCR sequencing at one to four time points (pre-sensitization, 2, 6 and 24 weeks). Overall study outcomes, separate from this receptor: Because all patients had alopecia, a presumed autoimmune disease, the immune response of the patients might differ from that of healthy individuals. A positive correlation was found between the number of PT1 expanded TCRs and patch test score, with significance reached at thresholds 8, 16 and 32 but not 4. DPC sensitization did not change the number of TCRs with a frequency above 1 in 1000, and there was no evidence of changes in global repertoire structure. After repeated subsampling, the strength of the expansion versus patch-test correlation and the threshold at which it became significant changed. Compared with pre-sensitization or healthy control sets, expanded TCRs formed significantly more large CDR3 similarity clusters, which is consistent with antigen-driven responses.

The CDR3 numbers 13 residues from cysteine through phenylalanine. The kept DNA is CDR3 alone, 39 bases in frame from the first base. As encoded in the germline V gene, CDR1 is KGHDR while CDR2 is SFDVKD. The V and J ends are trimmed by 9 bases and 4 bases, leaving 12 bases between them. The label giving this sample's time point can be read as: patch test 1, 2 weeks after DPC sensitization. The treatment or condition label of this sample denotes: therapeutic diphenylcyclopropenone sensitization with weekly scalp DPC. Blood at each patch-test visit was drawn before the patch test was applied. Eligible patients were aged 18 to 70, diagnosed with alopecia, deemed suitable for DPC therapy, and excluded if pregnant. Total RNA was extracted from unfractionated whole blood that had been collected in Tempus Blood RNA tubes. A word on this clonotype: Its antigen has not been determined. No base quality values were provided; no much bigger clone lies one nucleotide off.

Libraries were made using RACE. TCRdb shows the sequencer as NextSeq 500. Library preparation attached unique molecular identifiers to individual cDNA molecules for quantitative, reproducible TCR counting. For every blood RNA sample, sequencing covered both the TCR alpha and TCR beta chains. The study's own analysis went as follows. The median number of TCRs per sample was over 95,000, ranging from about 20,000 to 750,000. The Decombinator software suite was used to annotate V, J and CDR3 in the TCR reads. For PS versus PT1 abundance plots, all samples were subsampled to the same number of TCRs (28,000). Expanded TCRs were defined as absent before sensitization and observed at least eight times at the 2-week time point. The public reads were quality trimmed at Q25 with fastp and then assembled into clones with MiXCR by TCRdb, keeping productive beta chains. Entries are consolidated by CDR3 protein sequence, retaining the most common genes and DNA. TCRdb's processing, not the authors' own work, is the source of the V and J calls. For this sample the table gives 85,000 to 100,000 distinct CDR3 sequences, of which 12% were detected only once. Approximately 2% of the sample comes from the top ten.

The origin of this receptor is a woman between 35 and 50 years old with alopecia areata. Some clones in this sample may be carry-over from other donors' samples. The sequenced sample was whole blood, obtained in connection with sensitization to the hapten diphenylcyclopropenone (DPC). The chain is made from TRBV24-1 and TRBJ2-1; the D region possibly corresponds to TRBD1 (6 bases align). The CDR3 region reads CATAGQWYNEQFF. Here is the DNA: TGTGCCACCGCCGGACAGTGGTACAATGAGCAGTTCTTC.